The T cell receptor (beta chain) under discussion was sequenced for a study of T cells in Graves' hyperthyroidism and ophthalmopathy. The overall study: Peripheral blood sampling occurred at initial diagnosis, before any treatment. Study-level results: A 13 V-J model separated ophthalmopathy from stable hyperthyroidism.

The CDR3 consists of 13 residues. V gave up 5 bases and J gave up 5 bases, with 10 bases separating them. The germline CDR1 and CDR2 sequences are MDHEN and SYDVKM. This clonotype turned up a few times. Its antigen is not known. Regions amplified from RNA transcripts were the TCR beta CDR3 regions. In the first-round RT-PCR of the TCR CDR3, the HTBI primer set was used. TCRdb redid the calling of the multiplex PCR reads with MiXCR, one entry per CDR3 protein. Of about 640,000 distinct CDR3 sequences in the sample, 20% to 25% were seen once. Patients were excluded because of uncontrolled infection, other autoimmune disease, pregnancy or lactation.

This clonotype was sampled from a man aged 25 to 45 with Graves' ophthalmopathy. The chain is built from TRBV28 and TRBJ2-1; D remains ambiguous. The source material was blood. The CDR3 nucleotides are TGTGCCAGCAGTATCGACCTCAACAATGAGCAGTTCTTC. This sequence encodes CASSIDLNNEQFF. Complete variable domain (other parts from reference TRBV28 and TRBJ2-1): DVKVTQSSRYLVKRTGEKVFLECVQDMDHENMFWYRQDPGLGLRLIYFSYDVKMKEKGDIPEGYSVSREKKERFSLILESASTNQTSMYLCASSIDLNNEQFFGPGTRLTVL.